This TCR beta chain was retrieved from a study of T cell changes during pregnancy in multiple sclerosis (dated by TCRdb to the late 2010s). With respect to the entire study: The study examined how the T cell repertoire changed over the course of pregnancy in women with multiple sclerosis.

The V end loses 4 bases and the J end loses 0 bases, and a stretch of 17 bases separates them. CDR1 SGHNT and CDR2 YYREEE were looked up in the germline V gene (reference sequence). The CDR3 runs 17 residues from the cysteine to the phenylalanine. Solely the CDR3 DNA is kept, with 51 bases framed from the first base. As concerns this clone: Its recognized antigen is unknown. The record has no base qualities; no much larger clone is one base away.

Library preparation was by the immunoSEQ multiplex PCR assay. TCRdb provides this immuneACCESS table in a form limited to in-frame rearrangements. Some clones are lacking; in checked studies, under half of them reflect an unresolved V gene, and why the rest are absent is not known. The sample table lists around 50,000 clones, nearly 95% of them with a count of one. The ten largest clones represent 0.5% of the sample. The origin of this receptor is a female donor with multiple sclerosis, enrolled in a pregnancy study. Here the sequenced sample was CD4+ T cells from peripheral blood mononuclear cells, taken in the third trimester of pregnancy. The chain couples TRBV5-4 to TRBJ1-3; 6 matching bases give a weak D call of TRBD1. The base sequence is TGTGCCAGCAGCCCGGCAGGGGTATGGAACTCTGGAAACACCATATATTTT. The translation is CASSPAGVWNSGNTIYF.